This T cell receptor (beta chain) originates from a study of Graves' ophthalmopathy and Graves' hyperthyroidism. In its sample, this clonotype was seen many times. The antigen remains unidentified. The study's findings and limits: In blood, most expanded thyroid clonotypes above 0.001 frequency were also detected.

The study amplified TCR beta CDR3 regions using RNA transcripts. In the first round, RT-PCR was carried out with HTBI primers, and a multiplex PCR formed the second round. TCRdb reanalysed the multiplex PCR reads using MiXCR and keeps one entry per CDR3 protein. The sample carries 450,000 or so distinct CDR3 sequences, around 14% recorded once. After removal of 10 bases from V and 2 bases from J, the junction contained 12 bases not matched to a gene. CDR1 and CDR2 from the germline V gene are ENHRY and SYGVKD. The CDR3 extends over 17 amino acids. The sample was blood. The chain links TRBV10-3 to TRBJ2-2, with 11 bases matching TRBD2. The sequence was collected from a woman aged 25 to 45 with Graves' ophthalmopathy. The CDR3 bases are TGTGCCACCTCCAAGGCGGGACTAGCGGCCAACACCGGGGAGCTGTTTTTT. As protein: CATSKAGLAANTGELFF.